A single T cell receptor (beta chain) is shown here with its context. No antigen is known for it. A CD45RA+ naive subset and a CD45RA-negative memory subset were split from CD4+ cells. The entry originates in a study of shared clonotypes between healthy human individuals. Notes on the study in general: On the whole, naive subsets had larger estimated richness than memory subsets had.

Here immunoSEQ multiplex PCR was the method, and the copy in TCRdb shows in-frame clones only, minus some. The sample includes 2 million to 2.5 million clones, over 85% of them seen just once. The V gene end was trimmed by 7 bases and the J gene end by 6 bases; junction bases not matched to a gene: 9. CDR3 length: 13 amino acids. The V gene's germline CDR1 is MNHEY and CDR2 SVGAGI. The chain uses TRBV6-5 and TRBJ2-7, with 7 bases identical to TRBD2. Sequenced: naive CD4+ T cells from PBMCs. Subset specified: CD45RA+ positively selected. The clonotype originates from a young man in good health. Some clones in this sample may be carry-over from other donors' samples. DNA for the CDR3: TGTGCCAGCACCCCCCCGAGCGGGACCGAGCAGTACTTC. Encoded protein: CASTPPSGTEQYF.